The clone carrying this T cell receptor (beta chain) appeared a single time. The CDR3 runs 13 residues. Per the germline V gene, CDR1 is SGHRS and CDR2 is YFSETQ. Trimming took off 5 bases at V and 1 base at J, with 6 bases between the two ends. The library came from three nested PCR rounds adapted from ARM-PCR protocols. TCRdb re-called the multiplex PCR reads through MiXCR, storing one row per CDR3 protein. The sample consists of 90,000 to 130,000 distinct CDR3 sequences, approximately 84% of them appearing once. The data belong to a study of tumor and adjacent non-tumor tissue in lung cancer. For the study at large: On average, productive TCRbeta reads reached 4 million to 4.5 million per sample.

This sample's RNA came from whole unsorted tissue. The sequencing input was lung tumor tissue. This TCR was recovered from a man aged 70 or older with non-small cell lung cancer. The chain combines TRBV5-1 with TRBJ1-4; unclear D gene. The CDR3 protein is CASRNVTNEKLFF. CDR3 coding DNA: TGCGCCAGCAGGAATGTAACTAATGAAAAACTGTTTTTT.